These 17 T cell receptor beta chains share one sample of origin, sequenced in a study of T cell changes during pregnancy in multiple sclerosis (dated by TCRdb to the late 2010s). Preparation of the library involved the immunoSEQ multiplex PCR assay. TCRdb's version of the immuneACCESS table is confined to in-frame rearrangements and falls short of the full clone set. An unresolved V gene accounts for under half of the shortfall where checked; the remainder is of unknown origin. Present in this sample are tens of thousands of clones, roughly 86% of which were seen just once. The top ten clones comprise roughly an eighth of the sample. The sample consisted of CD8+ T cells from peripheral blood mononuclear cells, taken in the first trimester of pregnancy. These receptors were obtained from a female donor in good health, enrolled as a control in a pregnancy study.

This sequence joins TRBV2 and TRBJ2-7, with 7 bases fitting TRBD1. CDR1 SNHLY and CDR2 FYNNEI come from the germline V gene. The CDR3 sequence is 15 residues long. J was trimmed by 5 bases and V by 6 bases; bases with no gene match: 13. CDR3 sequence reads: CASRDHGRGWHEQYF. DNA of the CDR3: TGTGCCAGCAGAGACCATGGCAGGGGGTGGCACGAGCAGTACTTC.

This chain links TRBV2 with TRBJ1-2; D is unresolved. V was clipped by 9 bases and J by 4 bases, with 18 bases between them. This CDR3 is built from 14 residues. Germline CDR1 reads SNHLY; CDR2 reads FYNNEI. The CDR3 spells CARPGRNERYGYTF. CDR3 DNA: TGTGCCAGGCCGGGGAGGAACGAGCGCTATGGCTACACCTTC.

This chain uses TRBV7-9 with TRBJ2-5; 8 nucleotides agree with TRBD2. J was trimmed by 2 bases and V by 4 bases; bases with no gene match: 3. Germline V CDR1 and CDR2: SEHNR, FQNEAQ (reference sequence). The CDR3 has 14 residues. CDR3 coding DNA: TGTGCCAGCAGCTCCACTAGCGGACAAGAGACCCAGTACTTC. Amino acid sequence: CASSSTSGQETQYF.

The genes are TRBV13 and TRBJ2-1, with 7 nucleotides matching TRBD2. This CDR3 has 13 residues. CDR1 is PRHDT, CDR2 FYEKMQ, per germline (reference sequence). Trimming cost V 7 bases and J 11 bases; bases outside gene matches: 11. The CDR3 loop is CASMGRGSSQQFF. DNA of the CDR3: TGTGCCAGCATGGGGCGCGGGAGCTCCCAGCAGTTCTTC.

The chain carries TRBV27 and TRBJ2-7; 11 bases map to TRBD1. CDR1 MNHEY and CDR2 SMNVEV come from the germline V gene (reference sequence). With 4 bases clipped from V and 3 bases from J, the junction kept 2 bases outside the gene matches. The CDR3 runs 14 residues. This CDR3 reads CASSSGTGGYEQYF. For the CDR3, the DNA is TGTGCCAGCAGTTCCGGGACAGGGGGCTACGAGCAGTACTTC.

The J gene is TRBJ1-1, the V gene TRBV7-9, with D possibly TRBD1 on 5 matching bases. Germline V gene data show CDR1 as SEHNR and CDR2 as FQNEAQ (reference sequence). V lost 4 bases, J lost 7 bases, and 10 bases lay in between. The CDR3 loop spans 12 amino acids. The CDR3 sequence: CASSYRLGEAFF. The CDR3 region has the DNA TGTGCCAGCAGCTACAGGTTGGGTGAAGCTTTCTTT.

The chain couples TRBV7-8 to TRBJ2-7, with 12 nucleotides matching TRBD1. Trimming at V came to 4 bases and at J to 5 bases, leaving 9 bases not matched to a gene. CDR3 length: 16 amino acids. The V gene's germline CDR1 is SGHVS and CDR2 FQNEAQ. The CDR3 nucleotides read TGTGCCAGCAGCTGGGGCGCCGGGACAGGGGGCCACGAGCAGTACTTC. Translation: CASSWGAGTGGHEQYF.

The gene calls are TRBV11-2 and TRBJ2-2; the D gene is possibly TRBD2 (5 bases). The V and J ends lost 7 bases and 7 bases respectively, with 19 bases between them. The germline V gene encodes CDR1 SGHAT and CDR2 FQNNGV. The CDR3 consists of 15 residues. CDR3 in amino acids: CASNFGGRTGGELFF. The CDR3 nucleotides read TGTGCCAGCAACTTTGGAGGCCGAACGGGCGGGGAGCTGTTTTTT.

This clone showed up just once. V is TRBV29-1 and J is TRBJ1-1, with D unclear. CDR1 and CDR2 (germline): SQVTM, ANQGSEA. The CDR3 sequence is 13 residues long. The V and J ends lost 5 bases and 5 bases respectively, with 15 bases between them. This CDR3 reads CSVRRVDKTEAFF. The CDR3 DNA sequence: TGCAGCGTTCGGAGGGTAGATAAAACTGAAGCTTTCTTT.

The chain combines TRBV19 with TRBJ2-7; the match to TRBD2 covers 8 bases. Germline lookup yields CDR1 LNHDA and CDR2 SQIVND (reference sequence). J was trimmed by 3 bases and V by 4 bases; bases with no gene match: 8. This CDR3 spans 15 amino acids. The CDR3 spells CASSTTGGGYYEQYF. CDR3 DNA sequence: TGTGCCAGTAGTACCACGGGGGGGGGTTACTACGAGCAGTACTTC.

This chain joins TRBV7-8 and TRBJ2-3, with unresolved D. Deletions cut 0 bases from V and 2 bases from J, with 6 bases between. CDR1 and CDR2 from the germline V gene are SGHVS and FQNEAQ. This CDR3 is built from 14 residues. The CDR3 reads CASSLALPTDTQYF. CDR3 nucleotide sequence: TGTGCCAGCAGCTTAGCGCTACCCACAGATACGCAGTATTTT.

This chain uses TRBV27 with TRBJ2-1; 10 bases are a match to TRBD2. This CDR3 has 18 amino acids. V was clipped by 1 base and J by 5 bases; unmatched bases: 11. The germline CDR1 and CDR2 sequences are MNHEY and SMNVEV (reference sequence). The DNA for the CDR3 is TGTGCCAGCAGTTTATGGGGTCCCGGAGCGGGAGGGAACAATGAGCAGTTCTTC. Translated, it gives CASSLWGPGAGGNNEQFF.

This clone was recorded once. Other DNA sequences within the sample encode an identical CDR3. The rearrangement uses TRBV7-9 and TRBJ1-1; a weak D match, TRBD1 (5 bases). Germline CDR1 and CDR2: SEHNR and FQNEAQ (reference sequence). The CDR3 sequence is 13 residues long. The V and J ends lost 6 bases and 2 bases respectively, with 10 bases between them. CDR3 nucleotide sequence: TGTGCCAGCAGACCTCAGGGTAACACTGAAGCTTTCTTT. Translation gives CASRPQGNTEAFF.

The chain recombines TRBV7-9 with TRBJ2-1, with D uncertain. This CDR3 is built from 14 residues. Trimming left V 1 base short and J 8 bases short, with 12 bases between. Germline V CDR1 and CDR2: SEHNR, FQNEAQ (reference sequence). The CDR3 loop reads CASSLESSRYEQFF. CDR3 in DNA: TGTGCCAGCAGCTTAGAGTCAAGCCGGTATGAGCAGTTCTTC.

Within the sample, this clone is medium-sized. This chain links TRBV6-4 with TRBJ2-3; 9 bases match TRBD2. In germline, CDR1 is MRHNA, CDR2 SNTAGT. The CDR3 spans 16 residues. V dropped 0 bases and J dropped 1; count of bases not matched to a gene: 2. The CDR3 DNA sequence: TGTGCCAGCAGTGACTCGGGCGGGAGGGGCACAGATACGCAGTATTTT. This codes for CASSDSGGRGTDTQYF.

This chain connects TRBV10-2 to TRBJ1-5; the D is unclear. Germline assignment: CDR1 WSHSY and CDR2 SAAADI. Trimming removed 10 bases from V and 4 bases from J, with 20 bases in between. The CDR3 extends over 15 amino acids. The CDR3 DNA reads TGCGCCACCGACAAAGACCCGTATACTAATCAGCCCCAGCATTTT. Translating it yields CATDKDPYTNQPQHF.

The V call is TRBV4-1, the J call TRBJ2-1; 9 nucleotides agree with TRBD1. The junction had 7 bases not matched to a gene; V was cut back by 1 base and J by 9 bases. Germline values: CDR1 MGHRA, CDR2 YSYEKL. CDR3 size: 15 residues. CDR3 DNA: TGCGCCAGCAGCCAAGTGGGACAGGGCGTCCGTGAGCAGTTCTTC. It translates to CASSQVGQGVREQFF.